The entry that follows covers one TCR beta chain sequence. The antigen is not known. The CDR3 consists of 13 residues. Germline lookup yields CDR1 MNHEY and CDR2 SVGAGI. The ends were cut back, 6 bases at V and 2 bases at J, with 9 bases in the middle. This table comes from immunoSEQ multiplex PCR, and its TCRdb copy is limited to in-frame clones, with some not included. The sample consists of over 35,000 clones, 70% to 85% of them appearing once. This record comes from a study of a mutant IDH1 vaccine in newly diagnosed glioma. Indicated time point: week 23, last vaccination. With topical imiquimod, each dose of the vaccine consisted of 300 ug of mutant IDH1 20-mer peptide. Those who donated had recent WHO grade 3 or 4 IDH1-mutant, ATRX-lost astrocytomas.

The clonotype originates from a woman younger than 35 with glioma. Some clones in this sample may be carry-over from other donors' samples. This rearrangement joins TRBV6-5 to TRBJ2-3; D is unclear. The sequencing here drew on PBMCs, taken from a glioma patient whose treatment included an IDH1 peptide vaccine. The CDR3 sequence: CASRLTVTDTQYF. CDR3 sequence (DNA): TGTGCCAGCAGGCTCACAGTCACAGATACGCAGTATTTT.